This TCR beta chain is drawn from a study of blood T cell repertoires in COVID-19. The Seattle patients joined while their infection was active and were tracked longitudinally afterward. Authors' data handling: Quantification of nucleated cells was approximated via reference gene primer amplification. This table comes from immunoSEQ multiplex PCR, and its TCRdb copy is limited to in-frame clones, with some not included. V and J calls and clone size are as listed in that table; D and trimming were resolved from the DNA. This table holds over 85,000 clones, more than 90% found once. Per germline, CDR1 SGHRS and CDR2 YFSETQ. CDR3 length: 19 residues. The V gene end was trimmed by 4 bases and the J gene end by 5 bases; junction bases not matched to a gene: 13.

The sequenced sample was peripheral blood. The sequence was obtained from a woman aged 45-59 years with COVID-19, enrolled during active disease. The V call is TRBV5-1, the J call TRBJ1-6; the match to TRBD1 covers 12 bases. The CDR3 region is CASSRGQGARSTNNSPLHF. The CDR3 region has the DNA TGCGCCAGCAGCCGGGGACAGGGGGCACGCAGTACCAATAATTCACCCCTCCACTTT.